This T cell receptor (beta chain) stems from a study of T-cell reconstitution after alpha-beta-depleted transplantation in children listed by TCRdb under 2016. Some background on the complete study: The study quantitatively tracked T-cell immune reconstitution after TCRalphabeta/CD19-depleted allogeneic hematopoietic cell transplantation in children using TCR repertoire profiling.

This clonotype was detected only a few times. It has no known antigen specificity. No much larger clone exists at a distance of one base, and base qualities are not known. A distance of 15 bases separates the germline ends of V and J, which lose 7 bases and 2 bases respectively. There are 15 amino acids in the CDR3, from cysteine to phenylalanine inclusive. This entry keeps only the CDR3 DNA: 45 bases, framed from base 1. Preparation of the library involved PCR. The run used an Illumina HiSeq 2500. Molecular barcoding was employed in the preparation of TCR libraries, with unique molecular identifiers being used to normalize TCRbeta repertoire quantification. The public reads were reanalyzed by TCRdb: fastp trimming at Q25, MiXCR alignment, in-frame beta chains only. A single entry per CDR3 protein holds the most common genes and DNA from its merged rows. Within this sample are 250,000 to 300,000 distinct CDR3 sequences, with over 8% of them counted one time only. 10% of the sample goes to the ten largest clones.

The TCR was taken from a human donor who donated a stem cell graft to a child with SCID. The rearranged segments are TRBV12-3 or TRBV12-4 and TRBJ2-1; the D segment is perhaps TRBD1 or TRBD2, each sharing 5 matched bases. The sequencing used PBMCs from the stem cell graft donor, collected from the stem cell graft. Read as DNA, the sequence is TGTGCCAGCAACCGAGGGACGGCTGCCTACAATGAGCAGTTCTTC. Its protein reads: CASNRGTAAYNEQFF.